This TCR beta chain derives from a study of blood T cell repertoires in COVID-19. Study details: Acute and convalescent COVID-19 specimens originated in the United States, Italy and Spain. Nucleic acid was either cDNA or gDNA, and it came from T cells, B-cell-depleted T cells, or PBMCs.

The data were produced by immunoSEQ multiplex PCR, yet TCRdb's version contains in-frame clones alone and is incomplete. The sample yields 45,000 to 50,000 clones, roughly nine tenths seen once. The CDR3 has 15 amino acids. CDR1 is LGHNA and CDR2 is YNFKEQ in the germline V gene. Trimming removed 3 bases at V and 5 bases at J, with 16 bases between. The specimen was peripheral blood. This chain connects TRBV4-2 to TRBJ1-1, with D maybe TRBD1 (5 bases). This clonotype was obtained from a human donor in a cohort sampled during active COVID-19. The DNA of the CDR3 is TGTGCCAGCAGCCACGTTGATCAGGGTAAAACTGAAGCTTTCTTT. Translation: CASSHVDQGKTEAFF.